The 11 T cell receptor beta chains reported below all come from one sample, sequenced in a study of T-cell reconstitution after alpha-beta-depleted transplantation in children. TCRbeta library construction was performed incorporating unique molecular identifiers. TCRdb processed the PCR reads anew with MiXCR; each CDR3 protein has one entry. The sample lists 200,000 to 250,000 distinct CDR3 sequences, roughly 10% seen once, with 28% in the top ten. This specimen consisted of PBMCs, obtained before TCRalphabeta/CD19-depleted stem cell transplant. The receptors originated from a child younger than two with acute myeloid leukemia, due to receive a stem cell transplant.

Many counts were recorded for this clonotype. This chain joins TRBV10-3 and TRBJ2-7; TRBD1 matches at 8 bases. Germline-derived CDR1 and CDR2 are ENHRY and SYGVKD. Trimming took 5 bases from V and 2 from J; bases not matched to a gene: 11. CDR3 length equals 16 residues. CDR3: CAISKDGQGGTYEQYF. Here the CDR3 DNA reads TGTGCCATCAGTAAGGATGGACAGGGAGGAACCTACGAGCAGTACTTC.

This clonotype was detected many times. The V and J genes are TRBV4-1 and TRBJ1-3, with D unresolved. V was pared by 1 base and J by 2 bases, with 9 bases between. This CDR3 has 15 amino acids. Germline-derived CDR1 and CDR2 are MGHRA and YSYEKL. The CDR3 loop is CASSQVSTPGNTIYF. In nucleotides, the CDR3 is TGCGCCAGCAGCCAAGTTTCTACCCCTGGAAACACCATATATTTT.

This clonotype was picked up a small number of times. The chain recombines TRBV2 with TRBJ1-2; D is unclear. This CDR3 is 12 amino acids long. Germline CDR1 SNHLY, CDR2 FYNNEI. The V and J ends lost 3 bases and 6 bases respectively, with 8 bases between them. The CDR3 nucleotides read TGTGCCAGCAGTGATTACGAACATGGCTACACCTTC. It is translated as CASSDYEHGYTF.

This clonotype was recorded many times. The chain employs TRBV20-1 and TRBJ2-3; a weak D match, TRBD2 (6 bases). Germline lookup yields CDR1 DFQATT and CDR2 SNEGSKA (reference sequence). CDR3 length: 13 residues. V was trimmed by 4 bases and J by 4 bases, leaving 12 bases between them. CDR3: CSAMTSIADTQYF. The CDR3 nucleotides are TGCAGTGCTATGACTAGTATCGCAGATACGCAGTATTTT.

This clonotype was observed many times. The rearrangement links TRBV20-1 to TRBJ2-2; maybe TRBD2 (6 bases). V lost 3 bases and J 0 bases, leaving 11 bases between the germline ends. The CDR3 consists of 15 residues. Germline CDR1 DFQATT, CDR2 SNEGSKA (reference sequence). The CDR3 spells CSARGGGPNTGELFF. CDR3 in DNA: TGCAGTGCTAGGGGAGGAGGACCGAACACCGGGGAGCTGTTTTTT.

This clonotype was seen repeatedly, ten times or more. The chain uses TRBV20-1 and TRBJ1-1; D ambiguous. Trimming cost V 2 bases and J 0 bases, with 13 bases left between them. There are 15 residues in the CDR3. CDR1 and CDR2 from the germline V gene are DFQATT and SNEGSKA (reference sequence). This CDR3 is CSARNWEVLNTEAFF. The CDR3 DNA sequence: TGCAGTGCTAGAAATTGGGAGGTCCTGAACACTGAAGCTTTCTTT.

This clonotype occurred many times. V and J are TRBV30 and TRBJ2-3, with 11 positions matching TRBD2. The CDR3 is made up of 16 amino acids. The J segment lost 2 bases and the V segment lost 5 bases, leaving 9 bases of the junction unmatched. Germline CDR1 and CDR2: GTSNPN and SVGIG (reference sequence). CDR3: CAWGPSGGPYTDTQYF. The DNA for the CDR3 is TGTGCCTGGGGACCTAGCGGGGGGCCCTACACAGATACGCAGTATTTT.

This clonotype was detected ten times or more. The chain has TRBV7-8 and TRBJ2-7, with 10 bases aligning to TRBD2. The CDR3 consists of 18 residues. The trim removed 5 bases at V and 0 bases at J, leaving 13 bases unmatched. CDR1 is SGHVS and CDR2 is FQNEAQ in the germline V gene. The CDR3 protein is CASSRLRGPSGSSYEQYF. DNA of the CDR3: TGTGCCAGCAGCCGCCTCAGGGGGCCTAGCGGGAGCTCCTACGAGCAGTACTTC.

This clonotype has a count of ten or more. The rearrangement links TRBV6-1 to TRBJ2-7, with 7 nucleotides matching TRBD2. The V gene end was trimmed by 4 bases and the J gene end by 2 bases; junction bases not matched to a gene: 5. The CDR3 is 14 amino acids. Germline CDR1 is MNHNS and CDR2 is SASEGT. The CDR3 DNA sequence: TGTGCCAGCAGTGTGGCCCGGGGGGCCTACGAGCAGTACTTC. Amino acids: CASSVARGAYEQYF.

This clonotype was recorded at least ten times. The chain is built from TRBV18 and TRBJ2-1; D unclear. CDR1 and CDR2 from the germline V gene are KGHSH and LQKENI. CDR3 length equals 14 residues. V lost 2 bases and J 0 bases, leaving 5 bases between the germline ends. DNA for the CDR3: TGTGCCAGCTCACCAGCTTCCTCCTACAATGAGCAGTTCTTC. Translating gives CASSPASSYNEQFF.

This clonotype was recorded at least ten times. V usage is TRBV20-1 and J usage is TRBJ2-1; D ambiguous. Germline loops: CDR1 DFQATT, CDR2 SNEGSKA (reference sequence). CDR3 size: 13 residues. The CDR3 nucleotides are TGCAGCCCCTCCACGGCGTCCTACAATGAGCAGTTCTTC. It encodes CSPSTASYNEQFF.